The present entry profiles one T cell receptor (beta chain) with its context. Per the authors' pipeline: Reference gene primers were amplified, and this amplification served to estimate nucleated cell counts. Repertoires were generated with immunoSEQ multiplex PCR, while TCRdb's copy carries only in-frame clones and drops some. V, J and clone size derive from that table, while D and trimming were established from the DNA sequence. Seen here are more than 300,000 clones, around 86% observed once, and the top ten hold around 1.6%. V dropped 6 bases and J dropped 5; count of bases not matched to a gene: 8. CDR1 is MDHEN and CDR2 is SYDVKM in the germline V gene. This CDR3 contains 14 residues. This sample is part of a study of blood T cell repertoires in COVID-19. Study overall: COVID-19 samples from acute and convalescent phases originated in the United States, Italy and Spain. Sources were T cells, B-cell-depleted T cells, or PBMCs; the material itself was cDNA or gDNA.

The receptor was isolated from a woman in her forties or fifties with acute or convalescent COVID-19. The chain is built from TRBV28 and TRBJ2-5; 8 bases agree with TRBD2. Sequenced material: peripheral blood. This CDR3 is CASRIQREWETQYF. DNA for the CDR3: TGTGCCAGCAGGATTCAGCGGGAGTGGGAGACCCAGTACTTC.